This TCR beta chain was found in a study of shared clonotypes between healthy human individuals. Caucasian adults residing in Nashville, Tennessee made up all the donors. The CDR3 contains 14 residues. Germline-derived CDR1 and CDR2 are SGDLS and YYNGEE. Trimming left V 5 bases short and J 0 bases short, with 9 bases between. TCRdb keeps only in-frame clones here, not all; method: immunoSEQ multiplex PCR. The sample has over a million clones, roughly 96% seen once; the top ten hold approximately 1.1%. The receptor's source is a man aged 25 to 45 in good health. Sequenced input: naive CD4+ T cells sorted from blood. Subset in this sample: CD45RA+ positively selected. The V and J genes are TRBV9 and TRBJ2-1, with D perhaps TRBD2 (6 bases). CDR3 nucleotide sequence: TGTGCCAGCAGTCCGGGGGACTCCTACAATGAGCAGTTCTTC. It specifies CASSPGDSYNEQFF.